The TCR beta chain described here comes from a study of identical twins. TCRdb re-analysed the 5' RACE reads in MiXCR, keeping a single row per CDR3 protein. The data show 400,000 to 500,000 distinct CDR3 sequences, more than 13% seen once. The sample holds many counts of this clonotype. The CDR3 spans 14 residues. V lost 0 bases, J lost 0 bases, and 6 bases lay in between. Germline V gene lookup returns CDR1 LGHNA and CDR2 YSLEER. These data are also associated with another study on yellow fever vaccine responses in identical twins. Per that paper: Reports say the vaccine T cell response in twins looked partly convergent and partly personalized.

The rearrangement joins TRBV4-3 to TRBJ2-7; D not resolved. The sequence was obtained from a woman younger than 30 in good health. The sequencing sample was made of CD4+ T cells sorted from blood. CDR3 amino acids: CASSQEWNSYEQYF. Written as DNA, the CDR3 is TGCGCCAGCAGCCAAGAATGGAACTCCTACGAGCAGTACTTC.